The 20 T cell receptor beta chains listed next were all sequenced from one sample in a study of blood T cell repertoires in COVID-19. Repertoires were generated with immunoSEQ multiplex PCR, while TCRdb's copy carries only in-frame clones and drops some. The sample comprises approximately 53,000 clones, 75% to 90% of which are singletons, and more than 20% rests with the top ten. The sequenced material came from peripheral blood. The receptors here all came from a woman older than 75 with COVID-19, enrolled during active disease.

This sequence joins TRBV12-3 or TRBV12-4 and TRBJ2-2; TRBD1 aligns across 9 bases. J was trimmed by 8 bases and V by 5 bases; bases with no gene match: 0. The CDR3 spans 12 residues. CDR3 amino acids: CASSGQGGELFF. As DNA, the CDR3 is TGTGCCAGCAGTGGACAGGGGGGGGAGCTGTTTTTT.

V is TRBV5-1 and J is TRBJ1-1; 7 nucleotides align to TRBD1. Germline CDR1 is SGHRS and CDR2 is YFSETQ. J lost 7 bases, V lost 4 bases, and 7 bases had no gene match. This CDR3 has 13 residues. The CDR3 nucleotides are TGCGCCAGCAGCCCCCGACAGGGTATTGAAGCTTTCTTT. It encodes CASSPRQGIEAFF. The whole variable domain, remainder taken from reference TRBV5-1 and TRBJ1-1, is KAGVTQTPRYLIKTRGQQVTLSCSPISGHRSVSWYQQTPGQGLQFLFEYFSETQRNKGNFPGRFSGRQFSNSRSEMNVSTLELGDSALYLCASSPRQGIEAFFGQGTRLTVV.

V and J are TRBV18 and TRBJ2-5; 8 bases are shared with TRBD2. V was clipped by 3 bases and J by 4 bases; unmatched bases: 10. This CDR3 is built from 16 residues. CDR1 KGHSH and CDR2 LQKENI come from the germline V gene. The CDR3: CASSPRGGLKGETQYF. The CDR3 nucleotides are TGTGCCAGCTCACCCCGCGGGGGGCTAAAGGGAGAGACCCAGTACTTC.

This chain links TRBV19 with TRBJ1-2; TRBD1 matches at 9 bases. Trimming cost V 3 bases and J 4 bases; bases outside gene matches: 3. The CDR3 has 14 amino acids. Germline values: CDR1 LNHDA, CDR2 SQIVND (reference sequence). CDR3 bases: TGTGCCAGTAGTATGGGACAGGGAGGCTATGGCTACACCTTC. Its translation is CASSMGQGGYGYTF.

CDR3 in DNA: TGCGCCAGCAGCTTGGGGACAGATTCACCCCTCCACTTT. This encodes CASSLGTDSPLHF. This rearrangement joins TRBV5-1 to TRBJ1-6, with D possibly TRBD1 on 6 matching bases. Per germline, CDR1 SGHRS and CDR2 YFSETQ. This CDR3 spans 13 amino acids. Trimming removed 0 bases from V and 8 bases from J, with 6 bases in between.

V gene TRBV19 combines with J gene TRBJ2-1, with D possibly being TRBD2 (6 bases). Trimming took off 7 bases at V and 9 bases at J, with 16 bases between the two ends. The CDR3 sequence is 13 residues long. Per germline, CDR1 LNHDA and CDR2 SQIVND (reference sequence). Here the CDR3 DNA reads TGTGCCAGTACAAGGGACTCTATTTCTGAGCAGTTCTTC. It codes for CASTRDSISEQFF.

This clone has only one observation. V usage is TRBV9 and J usage is TRBJ1-3; tentative D call: TRBD1 (5 bases). V was cut by 4 bases and J by 2 bases, with 13 bases left in between. Germline V gene data show CDR1 as SGDLS and CDR2 as YYNGEE. The CDR3 runs to 15 residues. For the CDR3, the DNA is TGTGCCAGCAGCCTCGGGCAGGGAACTGGAAACACCATATATTTT. Amino acids: CASSLGQGTGNTIYF. Based on the CDR3 plus reference TRBV9 and TRBJ1-3, the full variable domain is DSGVTQTPKHLITATGQRVTLRCSPRSGDLSVYWYQQSLDQGLQFLIQYYNGEERAKGNILERFSAQQFPDLHSELNLSSLELGDSALYFCASSLGQGTGNTIYFGEGSWLTVV.

V is TRBV24-1 and J is TRBJ2-3; possible D gene TRBD1, 5 bases. Germline lookup yields CDR1 KGHDR and CDR2 SFDVKD. This CDR3 has 14 residues. Trimming cost V 4 bases and J 0 bases, with 7 bases left between them. This CDR3 reads CATSDRASTDTQYF. CDR3 coding DNA: TGTGCCACCAGTGACAGGGCTAGCACAGATACGCAGTATTTT.

The J gene is TRBJ2-7, the V gene TRBV4-2; D is ambiguous. With 4 bases removed from V and 6 bases from J, the gap between germline ends came to 19 bases. This CDR3 is 15 amino acids long. Per the germline V gene, CDR1 is LGHNA and CDR2 is YNFKEQ. CDR3 bases: TGTGCCAGCAGCCTAAAGCTCTACCCACCAAGCGAGCAGTACTTC. Translating gives CASSLKLYPPSEQYF.

This chain links TRBV5-1 with TRBJ1-2, with TRBD1 matching over 7 bases. Germline CDR1 SGHRS, CDR2 YFSETQ. This CDR3 contains 16 residues. V gave up 0 bases and J gave up 7 bases; unmatched junction bases: 12. CDR3 coding DNA: TGCGCCAGCAGCTTGGCCGCAGGGGGAGAGTCGCTTGGCTACACCTTC. Translating gives CASSLAAGGESLGYTF.

The gene calls are TRBV11-2 and TRBJ2-5; 8 bases map to TRBD1. Germline loops: CDR1 SGHAT, CDR2 FQNNGV. V lost 5 bases, J lost 4 bases, and 3 bases stayed unmatched. The CDR3 covers 13 residues. As DNA, the CDR3 is TGTGCCAGCAGCGTCGGGACAGGAGAGACCCAGTACTTC. This codes for CASSVGTGETQYF.

The chain links TRBV5-1 to TRBJ1-3; 7 nucleotides line up with TRBD1. In germline, CDR1 is SGHRS, CDR2 YFSETQ. V shed 0 bases and J 0 bases; nucleotides not matched to a gene: 6. The CDR3 runs 17 residues. The CDR3 sequence is CASSLVTTGVSGNTIYF. The DNA of the CDR3 is TGCGCCAGCAGCTTGGTGACTACAGGGGTCTCTGGAAACACCATATATTTT.

This clone has a count of ten or more. J is TRBJ2-4 and V is TRBV19, with TRBD1 matching over 11 bases. Trimming cost V 8 bases and J 7 bases; bases outside gene matches: 4. The CDR3 consists of 13 residues. Germline values: CDR1 LNHDA, CDR2 SQIVND (reference sequence). CDR3 coding DNA: TGTGCCAGTCGCCGGGACAGGGGGAACATTCAGTACTTC. It yields the protein CASRRDRGNIQYF. Full variable domain (remainder filled in from reference TRBV19 and TRBJ2-4): DGGITQSPKYLFRKEGQNVTLSCEQNLNHDAMYWYRQDPGQGLRLIYYSQIVNDFQKGDIAEGYSVSREKKESFPLTVTSAQKNPTAFYLCASRRDRGNIQYFGAGTRLSVL.

The rearrangement joins TRBV14 to TRBJ2-2; D remains ambiguous. Trimming cost V 3 bases and J 1 base, with 12 bases left between them. The CDR3 is 16 residues long. The germline CDR1 and CDR2 sequences are SGHDN and FVKESK. This CDR3 is CASSQRFRLNTGELFF. The CDR3 nucleotides are TGTGCCAGCAGCCAGAGGTTTCGGCTGAACACCGGGGAGCTGTTTTTT.

The chain is built from TRBV12-5 and TRBJ1-2, with D perhaps TRBD1 (5 bases). Germline CDR1 LGHNT, CDR2 FRNRAP. This CDR3 contains 18 residues. The germline V and J ends were trimmed by 0 bases and 4 bases, with 21 bases remaining between them. Written as DNA, the CDR3 is TGTGCTAGTGGTTTGGTACCCAGGGTGAAGGCCTTGGGCTATGGCTACACCTTC. Its translation: CASGLVPRVKALGYGYTF.

The chain links TRBV14 to TRBJ1-4, with D possibly being TRBD1 (5 bases). V lost 6 bases and J 11 bases, leaving 13 bases between the germline ends. Looked up from germline, CDR1 is SGHDN and CDR2 is FVKESK. The CDR3 consists of 12 residues. As DNA, the CDR3 is TGTGCCAGCAGTTCGCAGGGATTTAAACTGTTTTTT. It encodes CASSSQGFKLFF.

V is TRBV3-1 (or the pseudogene TRBV3-2) and J is TRBJ1-4; 9 nucleotides agree with TRBD1. In germline, CDR1 is LGHDT, CDR2 YNNKEL (reference sequence). CDR3 length equals 16 residues. With V trimmed by 0 bases and J by 10 bases, 9 bases remained unmatched. The CDR3 is CASSQDFGTGSSKLFF. The CDR3 nucleotides are TGTGCCAGCAGCCAAGACTTCGGGACAGGGTCCTCAAAACTGTTTTTT.

The gene calls are TRBV21-1 and TRBJ1-6; the D call TRBD1 from the table was never checked on the DNA. TRBV21-1 is an annotated pseudogene. This CDR3 has 17 amino acids. CDR3 amino acids: CASRNHPPTGPKGELHF. The DNA for the CDR3 is TGTGCCAGCAGGAACCATCCCCCGACAGGCCCCAAGGGAGAGCTCCACTTT.

V usage is TRBV5-6 and J usage is TRBJ2-5; D may be TRBD1 (6 bases). CDR1 is SGHDT, CDR2 YYEEEE, per germline. The V gene lost 0 bases and the J gene lost 2 bases, with 20 bases spanning the gap. The CDR3 loop spans 18 amino acids. CDR3 sequence: CASSLAGVMASGQETQYF. The CDR3 region has the DNA TGTGCCAGCAGCTTGGCAGGGGTTATGGCGAGCGGACAAGAGACCCAGTACTTC.

This rearrangement joins TRBV9 to TRBJ1-2, with D unresolved. The CDR3 is 13 residues long. CDR1 and CDR2 (germline): SGDLS, YYNGEE. V was clipped by 0 bases and J by 2 bases, with 5 bases between them. This chain's CDR3 is CASSVGGNYGYTF. The CDR3 DNA sequence: TGTGCCAGCAGCGTAGGCGGGAACTATGGCTACACCTTC.